Ten or more counts support the clone carrying this T cell receptor (beta chain). These data come from a study of T-cell reconstitution after alpha-beta-depleted transplantation in children. Using unique molecular identifiers, the investigators prepared the TCRbeta library. TCRdb redid the calling of the PCR reads with MiXCR, one entry per CDR3 protein. The profile shows approximately 490,000 distinct CDR3 sequences, approximately 12% of them singletons. The CDR3 consists of 15 residues. V was clipped by 4 bases and J by 5 bases; unmatched bases: 9. Germline CDR1 is SGDLS and CDR2 is YYNGEE. The rearrangement links TRBV9 to TRBJ2-5; TRBD1 matches 9 bases. The material sequenced was PBMCs from the stem cell graft donor, taken from the stem cell graft. This receptor was taken from a human donor who donated a stem cell graft to a child with combined immunodeficiency. Written as DNA, the CDR3 is TGTGCCAGCAGCCCGACCCCACAGGGGGCTGAGACCCAGTACTTC. It yields the protein CASSPTPQGAETQYF.